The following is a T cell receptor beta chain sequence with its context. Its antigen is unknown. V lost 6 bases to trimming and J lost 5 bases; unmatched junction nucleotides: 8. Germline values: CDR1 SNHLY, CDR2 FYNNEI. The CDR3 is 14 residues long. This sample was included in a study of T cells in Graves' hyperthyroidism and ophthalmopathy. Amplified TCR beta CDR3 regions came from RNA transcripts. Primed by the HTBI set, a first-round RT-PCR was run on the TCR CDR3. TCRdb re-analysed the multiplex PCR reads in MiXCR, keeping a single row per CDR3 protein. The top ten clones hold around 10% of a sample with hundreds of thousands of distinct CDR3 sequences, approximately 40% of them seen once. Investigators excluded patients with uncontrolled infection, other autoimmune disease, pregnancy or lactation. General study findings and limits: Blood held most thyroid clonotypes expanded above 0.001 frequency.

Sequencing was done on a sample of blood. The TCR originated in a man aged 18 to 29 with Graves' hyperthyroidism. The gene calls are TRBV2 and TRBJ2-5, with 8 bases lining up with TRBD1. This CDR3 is CASSRDRLAETQYF. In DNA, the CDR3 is TGTGCCAGCAGCCGGGACAGGCTCGCGGAGACCCAGTACTTC.